This T cell receptor beta chain was observed in a study of Ad26.COV2.S vaccination and SARS-CoV-2 variants. The assay was immunoSEQ multiplex PCR, and TCRdb's table has in-frame clones only and misses some. The sample yields approximately 350,000 clones, 83% seen once. On this clone: What it recognizes is unknown.

Treatment meaning: around 19 received Ad26.COV2.S at low or high dose, single or two shots; 5 received placebo; per-sample allocation not given. Material that was analyzed had been drawn on day 63 after the first vaccine or placebo injection. Adults aged 18-55 years in Boston included the donor. General study findings and limits: Vaccinated individuals (as opposed to placebo recipients) had higher spike-specific TCR breadth.

The specimen comprised peripheral blood, sampled in a trial of Ad26.COV2.S vaccine versus placebo. The clonotype originates from a person aged 18 to 65 who received the Ad26.COV2.S COVID-19 vaccine or a placebo.

The CDR3 is CASSWGVGGNTIYF. CDR3 DNA: TGTGCCAGCAGCTGGGGGGTTGGCGGAAACACCATATATTTT. V and J are TRBV28 and TRBJ1-3, with a weak D call TRBD1 (5 bases). Per germline, CDR1 MDHEN and CDR2 SYDVKM. The V gene lost 6 bases and the J gene lost 4 bases, with 13 bases spanning the gap. The length of the CDR3 is 14 residues.